This T cell receptor beta chain came from a study of T cells after yellow fever vaccination. This clonotype was detected many times. The CDR3 runs to 17 residues. CDR1 MGHRA and CDR2 YSYEKL come from the germline V gene. J lost 2 bases, V lost 4 bases, and 8 bases had no gene match. 5'RACE template switching produced TCR cDNA carrying a universal primer site and UMIs. TCRdb fed the 5' RACE reads into MiXCR, producing one record per CDR3 protein. Of under 25,000 distinct CDR3 sequences listed, 4% to 6% were seen once; the top ten hold 20%. Study-level points and caveats: One caveat is that FACS-sorted repertoires could contain abundant clonotypes contaminating from the bulk population. Among primary-vaccination clones, most reappeared after the booster, at about 95% for CD4 and more than 85% for CD8.

The material was PBMCs, either bulk or a sorted T-cell subset (CD4+, CD8+, memory, or dextramer-sorted; not recorded which), obtained approximately 40 days after the first yellow fever vaccination. This receptor was taken from a man younger than 35 who received the YFV17D yellow fever vaccine. The chain is built from TRBV4-1 and TRBJ2-6; 7 nucleotides line up with TRBD2. The CDR3 DNA reads TGCGCCAGCAGCCGGGCGGGGGTAATCACTGGGGCCAACGTCCTGACTTTC. Its protein product is CASSRAGVITGANVLTF.